This note documents a single T cell receptor (beta chain) sequence. The antigen is undetermined. Original processing notes: For papillary thyroid cancer, a distant-metastasis classifier was constructed from CDR3 differences observed across clinicopathological groups. MiXCR re-clonotyped the PCR reads for TCRdb. TCRdb, rather than the study authors, made the V and J calls. Of about 30,000 clones in the sample, around 25% were seen once. This entry is derived from a study of metastatic and nonmetastatic thyroid tumors. Study-wide context: Comparison of repertoires was carried out across blood and tumor or nodule tissue from malignant and benign thyroid patients. The study's findings and limits: Significantly higher TCR beta diversity was reportedly seen in malignant thyroid tumors than benign nodules, in blood and tumor.

Not a single patient had been given any form of treatment at any point before undergoing thyroid surgery. The CDR3 runs 14 residues. Germline CDR1 reads SGHAT; CDR2 reads FQDESV (reference sequence). Unmatched junction bases numbered 3, after V lost 4 bases and J lost 2 bases. The chain recombines TRBV11-1 with TRBJ1-1; 8 nucleotides agree with TRBD1. Sequencing was carried out using blood. The sequence was collected from a female donor with papillary thyroid cancer or a benign thyroid nodule (not recorded which). Some clones in this sample may be carry-over from other donors' samples. The DNA for the CDR3 is TGTGCCAGCAGCTGGGGACAGGTCAACACTGAAGCTTTCTTT. Translating gives CASSWGQVNTEAFF.